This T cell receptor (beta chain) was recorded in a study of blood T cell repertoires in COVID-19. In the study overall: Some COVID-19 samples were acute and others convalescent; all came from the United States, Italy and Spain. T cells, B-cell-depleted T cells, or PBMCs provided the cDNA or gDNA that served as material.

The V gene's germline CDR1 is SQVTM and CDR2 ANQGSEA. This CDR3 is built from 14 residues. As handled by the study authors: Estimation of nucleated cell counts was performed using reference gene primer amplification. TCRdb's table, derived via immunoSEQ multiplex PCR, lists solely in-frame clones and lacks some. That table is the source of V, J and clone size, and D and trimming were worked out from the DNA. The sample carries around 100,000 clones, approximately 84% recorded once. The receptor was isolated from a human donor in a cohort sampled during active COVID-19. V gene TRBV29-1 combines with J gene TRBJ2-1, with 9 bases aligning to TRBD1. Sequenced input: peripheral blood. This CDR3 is CSARGGQGIYEQFF. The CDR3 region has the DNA TGCAGTGCCCGTGGGGGACAGGGAATCTATGAGCAGTTCTTC.